What follows are 10 T cell receptor beta chains derived from one specimen sequenced in a study of blood T cell repertoires in COVID-19. Produced via immunoSEQ multiplex PCR; TCRdb's table is partial and in-frame only. The repertoire holds about 480,000 clones, nearly 90% seen once, with about 1% in the top ten. The sample consisted of peripheral blood. The receptors originated from a man aged 18 to 29 with COVID-19, enrolled during active disease.

The rearrangement links TRBV12-2 to TRBJ2-3; the table's TRBD2 call for D was not verified on the DNA. TRBV12-2 is noted as a pseudogene. The CDR3 totals 16 residues. CDR3 amino acids: CASRLGVAGITDTQYF. In DNA, the CDR3 is TGTGCAAGTCGCTTAGGGGTAGCCGGAATAACAGATACGCAGTATTTT.

J is TRBJ1-3 and V is TRBV5-1; TRBD1 matches 8 bases. Per germline, CDR1 SGHRS and CDR2 YFSETQ. CDR3 size: 16 residues. The junction had 8 bases not matched to a gene; V was cut back by 2 bases and J by 4 bases. CDR3: CASSFVGQASGNTIYF. For the CDR3, the DNA is TGCGCCAGCAGCTTTGTGGGACAGGCCTCCGGAAACACCATATATTTT.

The chain combines TRBV6-5 with TRBJ2-5, with 7 bases identical to TRBD2. The germline CDR1 and CDR2 sequences are MNHEY and SVGAGI. With 2 bases clipped from V and 5 bases from J, the junction kept 8 bases outside the gene matches. The CDR3 is made up of 15 amino acids. The CDR3 DNA reads TGTGCCAGCAGTTACACATCGGGGCGGGGGGAGACCCAGTACTTC. Its translation is CASSYTSGRGETQYF.

The chain couples TRBV4-1 to TRBJ2-5; tentatively, D is TRBD2 (6 bases). CDR1 MGHRA and CDR2 YSYEKL come from the germline V gene. This CDR3 has 15 amino acids. V was shortened by 6 bases and J by 1 base, with 15 bases between the two germline ends. The CDR3 spells CASRNSGDLQETQYF. The DNA of the CDR3 is TGCGCCAGCAGAAATAGCGGAGACCTCCAAGAGACCCAGTACTTC.

The chain carries TRBV7-9 and TRBJ2-2; TRBD1 matches at 7 bases. The J segment lost 0 bases and the V segment lost 5 bases, leaving 3 bases of the junction unmatched. The length of the CDR3 is 15 residues. CDR1 and CDR2 from the germline V gene are SEHNR and FQNEAQ (reference sequence). CDR3 coding DNA: TGTGCCAGCAGCGCCGGGACAGCGAACACCGGGGAGCTGTTTTTT. It codes for CASSAGTANTGELFF.

The V and J genes are TRBV9 and TRBJ2-7; 14 nucleotides match TRBD2. The germline CDR1 and CDR2 sequences are SGDLS and YYNGEE. Trimming cost V 4 bases and J 6 bases; bases outside gene matches: 6. The CDR3 totals 15 residues. The CDR3 here is CASSPTSGRAGEQYF. The DNA of the CDR3 is TGTGCCAGCAGCCCGACTAGCGGGAGGGCCGGCGAGCAGTACTTC.

This chain connects TRBV7-2 to TRBJ2-1; TRBD2 matches at 8 bases. V dropped 0 bases and J dropped 12; count of bases not matched to a gene: 4. This CDR3 is 13 amino acids long. CDR1 and CDR2 (germline): SGHTA, FQGNSA. CDR3 sequence (DNA): TGTGCCAGCAGCTTAGCGAATCTAGCGGGGCAGTTCTTC. Protein: CASSLANLAGQFF. Full variable domain (outside the CDR3, taken from reference TRBV7-2 and TRBJ2-1): GAGVSQSPSNKVTEKGKDVELRCDPISGHTALYWYRQSLGQGLEFLIYFQGNSAPDKSGLPSDRFSAERTGGSVSTLTIQRTQQEDSAVYLCASSLANLAGQFFGPGTRLTVL.

This chain uses TRBV6-5 with TRBJ1-5; D not resolved. Trimming shortened V by 3 bases and J by 4 bases, and 13 bases separated the two germline ends. The CDR3 runs 15 residues. From germline, CDR1 is MNHEY and CDR2 SVGAGI. The CDR3 DNA is TGTGCCAGCAGTTATCAGGCAGGTCCGAATCAGCCCCAGCATTTT. It is translated as CASSYQAGPNQPQHF.

This clone was found once. The chain links TRBV6-5 to TRBJ2-1, with 7 bases matching TRBD2. Germline V lookup: CDR1 MNHEY, CDR2 SVGAGI. The CDR3 loop spans 15 amino acids. V lost 6 bases and J lost 2; bases outside the gene matches: 7. The CDR3 region is CASRPGTNPYNEQFF. Here the CDR3 DNA reads TGTGCCAGCAGGCCCGGGACTAACCCCTACAATGAGCAGTTCTTC.

The V gene is TRBV19, the J gene TRBJ2-3; tentative D call: TRBD1 (6 bases). Trimming left V 10 bases short and J 0 bases short, with 11 bases between. CDR3 length: 13 residues. Germline CDR1 and CDR2: LNHDA and SQIVND (reference sequence). The DNA of the CDR3 is TGTGCCATTGGGACAACTAGCACAGATACGCAGTATTTT. Protein: CAIGTTSTDTQYF.